Listed below are T cell receptor beta chains from one sample, sequenced in a study of shared clonotypes between healthy human individuals. The repertoire was sequenced with immunoSEQ multiplex PCR; TCRdb's copy has only in-frame clones and lacks some. The sample records 950,000 to 1,200,000 clones, 77% being singletons. The sequencing sample was made of memory CD4+ T cells from PBMCs. The origin of the receptors is a man in his late teens or twenties in good health. Some clones in this sample may be carry-over from other donors' samples. Both conserved end residues are part of each CDR3. D genes are given only for firm matches. Size is omitted from some rows. Given values are once, few, many or a class for expanded clones.

13 | - | TRBJ2-6 | few | TRBV5-4 | TGTGCCAGCAGCCCCCACGGGGCCAACGTCCTGACTTTC | CASSPHGANVLTF
14 | - | TRBJ1-1 | - | TRBV6-5 | TGTGCCAGCAGCCGGGAGGCCGGGTACACTGAAGCTTTCTTT | CASSREAGYTEAFF
13 | TRBD1 | TRBJ1-4 | - | TRBV15 | TGTGCCACCAGCAGAGCTAACAGGGGGAAACTGTTTTTT | CATSRANRGKLFF
14 | TRBD2 | TRBJ2-1 | once | TRBV6-5 | TGTGCCAGCAGTTACCTAGCGGGTTACAATGAGCAGTTCTTC | CASSYLAGYNEQFF
15 | - | TRBJ1-2 | - | TRBV6-1 | TGTGCCAGCAGTGAACGCAGGGGTATATCGGGCGGCTACACCTTC | CASSERRGISGGYTF
14 | - | TRBJ2-5 | - | TRBV7-8 | TGTGCCAGCATTGACATCCTCTCCCTTGGGACCCAGTACTTC | CASIDILSLGTQYF
14 | - | TRBJ1-1 | - | TRBV28 | TGTGCCAGCAGTCCACGATGGGGTAACACTGAAGCTTTCTTT | CASSPRWGNTEAFF
13 | - | TRBJ1-2 | - | TRBV5-4 | TGTGCCAGCAGCTTGGACGGTAACTATGGCTACACCTTC | CASSLDGNYGYTF
12 | TRBD1 | TRBJ2-4 | - | TRBV7-2 | TGTGCCAGCAGCGCGGGACAGGGTATTCAGTACTTC | CASSAGQGIQYF
12 | - | TRBJ2-1 | - | TRBV29-1 | TGCAGCGTTCTCGCGGAATACAATGAGCAGTTCTTC | CSVLAEYNEQFF
15 | - | TRBJ2-2 | - | TRBV5-1 | TGCGCCAGCAGCTCCAGGATGTTGGACACCGGGGAGCTGTTTTTT | CASSSRMLDTGELFF
14 | TRBD1 | TRBJ2-1 | - | TRBV6-1 | TGTGCCAGCAGTCCCACGGGACAGGTAGATGAGCAGTTCTTC | CASSPTGQVDEQFF
10 | - | TRBJ2-7 | - | TRBV6-5 | TGTGCCAGCAGTACCTACGAGCAGTACTTC | CASSTYEQYF
15 | - | TRBJ1-4 | - | TRBV2 | TGTGCCAGCAGTGGAATGGGAGAGGCTAATGAAAAACTGTTTTTT | CASSGMGEANEKLFF
13 | TRBD1 | TRBJ1-2 | once | TRBV6-4 | TGTGCCAGCAGGAGGACAGGGGGCTATGGCTACACCTTC | CASRRTGGYGYTF
17 | TRBD2 | TRBJ2-1 | - | TRBV9 | TGTGCCAGCACCCTGGGAGGGAGGACCGACTCCTACAATGAGCAGTTCTTC | CASTLGGRTDSYNEQFF
15 | - | TRBJ2-3 | - | TRBV27 | TGTGCCAGCAGACGAACTAGCACCCCGCTAGATACGCAGTATTTT | CASRRTSTPLDTQYF
14 | - | TRBJ2-7 | - | TRBV11-1 | TGTGCCAGCAGTCCGGGGCAGGGGTGGACCGAGCAGTACTTC | CASSPGQGWTEQYF
15 | - | TRBJ2-5 | - | TRBV4-2 | TGTGCCAGCAGCCCCGCTGACATAAGTGACGAGACCCAGTACTTC | CASSPADISDETQYF
18 | - | TRBJ2-7 | - | TRBV4-2 | TGTGCCAGCAGCCATACCGGGGCCACTATAAGGTTCTCCTACGAGCAGTACTTC | CASSHTGATIRFSYEQYF
15 | TRBD1 | TRBJ2-7 | - | TRBV9 | TGTGCCAGCAGCGTAACCTGGGACAGACTCTACGAGCAGTACTTC | CASSVTWDRLYEQYF
15 | - | TRBJ2-7 | - | TRBV7-2 | TGTGCCAGCAGCTTAACAGGGAGAGGAGGGCACGAGCAGTACTTC | CASSLTGRGGHEQYF
17 | - | TRBJ2-1 | - | TRBV29-1 | TGCAGCGTTGCACAGAGCCGGACGCCCACGACCTCCAATGAGCAGTTCTTC | CSVAQSRTPTTSNEQFF
13 | - | TRBJ1-1 | - | TRBV5-1 | TGCGCCAGCAGACACAACAGGGTGACTGAAGCTTTCTTT | CASRHNRVTEAFF
13 | TRBD2 | TRBJ2-7 | - | TRBV30 | TGTGCCTGGAGTGTACTGGGACTAGCGGGAAGGTACTTC | CAWSVLGLAGRYF
14 | - | TRBJ2-7 | once | TRBV28 | TGTGCCAGCAGCCAGGCGGGGATCTCCTACGAGCAGTACTTC | CASSQAGISYEQYF
16 | - | TRBJ2-2 | once | TRBV29-1 | TGCAGCGTTGAAGATCGCGCGGGGGCCATGCCCGGGGAGCTGTTTTTT | CSVEDRAGAMPGELFF
15 | - | TRBJ1-2 | - | TRBV15 | TGTGCCACCAGCAGGGAAACAGGGTCGAACTATGGCTACACCTTC | CATSRETGSNYGYTF
15 | TRBD2 | TRBJ2-7 | - | TRBV6-5 | TGTGCCAGCAGCCCCACTAGCGGGAGAAAAGACGAGCAGTACTTC | CASSPTSGRKDEQYF
13 | TRBD2 | TRBJ2-7 | - | TRBV6-1 | TGTGCCAGCAGGACGGGAGGGCCTTTCGAGCAGTACTTC | CASRTGGPFEQYF
15 | TRBD1 | TRBJ2-7 | - | TRBV5-1 | TGCGCCAGCAGCCCCCGTGAACAGGGGGCTAGCGAGCAGTACTTC | CASSPREQGASEQYF
14 | - | TRBJ2-5 | - | TRBV18 | TGTGCCAGCTCACCACCGCCGGGGCGAGAGACCCAGTACTTC | CASSPPPGRETQYF
13 | - | TRBJ1-2 | - | TRBV7-9 | TGTGCCAGCAGCCCGGGGAGGAACTATGGCTACACCTTC | CASSPGRNYGYTF
14 | TRBD2 | TRBJ2-7 | - | TRBV6-5 | TGTGCCAGCAGTCTAGCGGGACCTTCCTACGAGCAGTACTTC | CASSLAGPSYEQYF
11 | - | TRBJ2-7 | few | TRBV25-1 | TGTGCCAGCAGTGACAGATACGAGCAGTACTTC | CASSDRYEQYF
13 | - | TRBJ2-1 | - | TRBV6-5 | TGTGCCAGCAGCTACGGTCGCTACAATGAGCAGTTCTTC | CASSYGRYNEQFF
13 | - | TRBJ1-5 | - | TRBV27 | TGTGCCAGCAGGCAGAATAGCAATCAGCCCCAGCATTTT | CASRQNSNQPQHF